This TCR beta chain was recorded in a study of brain metastases from non-small cell lung cancer. Only in-frame clones appear in the TCRdb table, and some are missing; sequencing was by immunoSEQ multiplex PCR. The table lists 640 or so clones, roughly 86% of them singletons. The CDR3 has 14 residues. Germline-derived CDR1 and CDR2 are MNHNY and SVGAGI (reference sequence). V shed 5 bases and J 2 bases; nucleotides not matched to a gene: 5. Sequencing was carried out using tumor-adjacent normal tissue. The chain links TRBV6-6 to TRBJ2-5, with TRBD1 matching 7 bases. This sequence originates from a donor aged 40 or over with non-small cell lung cancer. This chain's CDR3 is CASSHPDRQETQYF. DNA of the CDR3: TGTGCCAGCAGTCACCCGGACAGGCAAGAGACCCAGTACTTC.